The T cell receptor (beta chain) under discussion was sequenced for a study of blood T cell repertoires in COVID-19. Study-wide background: The origin of the acute and convalescent COVID-19 samples was the United States, Italy and Spain. PBMCs, B-cell-depleted T cells, or T cells were the source of the cDNA or gDNA that made up the material.

Using immunoSEQ multiplex PCR, the repertoire was profiled, and TCRdb retains in-frame clones only, with some absent. The sample comprises some 380,000 clones, 88% of which are singletons, and more than 2% rests with the top ten. The CDR3 covers 13 residues. Per the germline V gene, CDR1 is GTSNPN and CDR2 is SVGIG (reference sequence). Deletions cut 8 bases from V and 2 bases from J, with 13 bases between. V is TRBV30 and J is TRBJ1-5; possibly TRBD1 for D (5 bases). Sequenced: PBMCs or T cells enriched from blood (not recorded which). The TCR was taken from a woman aged 40 to 50 with acute COVID-19. The CDR3, as DNA: TGTGCCCATACCCAGGGTGGCAATCAGCCCCAGCATTTT. Translating gives CAHTQGGNQPQHF.